The clone carrying this T cell receptor beta chain was observed a handful of times. The antigen is undetermined. This sample stems from a study of cytomegalovirus exposure and HLA in healthy donors. Study results and limitations: According to the study, roughly 180 TCR beta chains were cytomegalovirus-associated. Most TCR sequences were uncommon, yet certain public TCRs appeared in many donors. As was reported, the classifier diagnosed cytomegalovirus status with high specificity and sensitivity.

The donors belonged to the approximately 120-subject validation cohort, separate from the 666-subject first cohort. Produced via immunoSEQ multiplex PCR; TCRdb's table is partial and in-frame only. The profile shows roughly 200,000 clones, 84% of them singletons. The specimen was PBMCs. This clonotype originated in a woman aged 18-35 years in good health and CMV-seropositive.

This CDR3 is CASGQGSPPLHF. DNA of the CDR3: TGTGCCAGCGGACAGGGGAGTCCACCCCTCCACTTT. This chain links TRBV2 with TRBJ1-6; 9 nucleotides agree with TRBD1. Per germline, CDR1 SNHLY and CDR2 FYNNEI. V shed 8 bases and J 11 bases; nucleotides not matched to a gene: 4. This CDR3 comprises 12 residues.